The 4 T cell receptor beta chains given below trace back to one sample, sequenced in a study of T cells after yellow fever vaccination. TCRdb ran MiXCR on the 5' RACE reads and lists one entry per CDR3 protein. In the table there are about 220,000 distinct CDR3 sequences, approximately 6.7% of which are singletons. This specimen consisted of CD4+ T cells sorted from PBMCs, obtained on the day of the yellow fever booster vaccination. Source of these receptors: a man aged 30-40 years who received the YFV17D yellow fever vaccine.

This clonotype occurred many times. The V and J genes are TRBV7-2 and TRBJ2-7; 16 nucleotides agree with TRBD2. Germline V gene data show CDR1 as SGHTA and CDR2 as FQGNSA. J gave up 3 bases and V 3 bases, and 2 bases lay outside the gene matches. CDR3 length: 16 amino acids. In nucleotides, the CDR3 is TGTGCCAGCAGCTTGGGACTAGCGGGAGGGCTCTACGAGCAGTACTTC. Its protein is CASSLGLAGGLYEQYF.

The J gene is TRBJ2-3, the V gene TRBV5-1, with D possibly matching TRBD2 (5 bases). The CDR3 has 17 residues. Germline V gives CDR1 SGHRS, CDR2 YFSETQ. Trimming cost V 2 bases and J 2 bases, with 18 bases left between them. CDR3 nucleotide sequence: TGCGCCAGCAGCTTCCAAGTCCGCGGGCGGTCCACAGATACGCAGTATTTT. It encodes CASSFQVRGRSTDTQYF.

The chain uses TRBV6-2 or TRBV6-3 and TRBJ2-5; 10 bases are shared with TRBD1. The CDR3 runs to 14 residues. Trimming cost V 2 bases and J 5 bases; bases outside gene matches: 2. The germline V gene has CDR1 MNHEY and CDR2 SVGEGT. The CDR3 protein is CASSYMGQGETQYF. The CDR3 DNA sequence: TGTGCCAGCAGTTACATGGGACAGGGGGAGACCCAGTACTTC.

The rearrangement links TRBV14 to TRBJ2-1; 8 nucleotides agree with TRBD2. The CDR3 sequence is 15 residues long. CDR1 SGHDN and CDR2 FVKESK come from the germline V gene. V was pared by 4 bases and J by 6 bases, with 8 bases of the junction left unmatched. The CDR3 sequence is CASSLPGTSVNEQFF. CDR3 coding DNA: TGTGCCAGCAGCCTACCCGGGACTAGTGTCAATGAGCAGTTCTTC.